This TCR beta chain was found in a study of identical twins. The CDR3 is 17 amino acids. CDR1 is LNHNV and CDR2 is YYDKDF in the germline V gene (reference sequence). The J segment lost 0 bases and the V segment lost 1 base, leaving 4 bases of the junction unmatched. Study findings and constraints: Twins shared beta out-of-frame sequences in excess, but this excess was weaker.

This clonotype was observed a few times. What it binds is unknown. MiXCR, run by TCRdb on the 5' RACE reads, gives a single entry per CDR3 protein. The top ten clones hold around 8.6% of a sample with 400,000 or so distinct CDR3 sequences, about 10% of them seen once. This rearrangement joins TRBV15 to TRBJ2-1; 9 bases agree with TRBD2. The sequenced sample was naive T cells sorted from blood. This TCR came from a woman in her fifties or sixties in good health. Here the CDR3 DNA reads TGTGCCACCAGCAGAGGAGCGGGAGGACCCTCCTACAATGAGCAGTTCTTC. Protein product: CATSRGAGGPSYNEQFF.